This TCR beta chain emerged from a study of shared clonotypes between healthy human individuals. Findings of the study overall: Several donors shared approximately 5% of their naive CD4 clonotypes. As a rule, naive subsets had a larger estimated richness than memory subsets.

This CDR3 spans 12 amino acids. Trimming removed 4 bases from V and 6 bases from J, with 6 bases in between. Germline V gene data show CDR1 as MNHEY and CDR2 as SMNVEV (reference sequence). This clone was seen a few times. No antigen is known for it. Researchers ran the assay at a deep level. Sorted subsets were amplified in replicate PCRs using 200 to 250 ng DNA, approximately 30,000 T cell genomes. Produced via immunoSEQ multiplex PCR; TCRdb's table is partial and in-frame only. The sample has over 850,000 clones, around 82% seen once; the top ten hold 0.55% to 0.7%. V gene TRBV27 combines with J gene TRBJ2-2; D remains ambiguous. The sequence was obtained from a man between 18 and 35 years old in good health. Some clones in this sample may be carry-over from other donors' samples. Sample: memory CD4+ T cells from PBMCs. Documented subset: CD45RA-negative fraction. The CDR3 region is CASSSFPGELFF. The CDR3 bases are TGTGCCAGCAGTTCCTTCCCCGGGGAGCTGTTTTTT.